The text below deals with one TCR beta chain. The antigen remains undetermined. The source of the sample is a study of cytotoxic CD8 clonotypes in ibrutinib-treated CLL. Study-level results: Few clonotypes were public, and these shrank or held steady under treatment. Lymph node repertoires were not studied, and sampling times were unmatched.

This CDR3 has 14 residues. The V and J ends lost 0 bases and 3 bases respectively, with 7 bases between them. Germline loops: CDR1 MGHRA, CDR2 YSYEKL. TCRdb's copy holds only in-frame clones and misses some; the assay was immunoSEQ multiplex PCR. The sample gives roughly 250,000 clones, less than 75% of which show up once; about 16% is in the top ten. This clonotype was sampled from a human donor with chronic lymphocytic leukemia. The rearrangement uses TRBV4-1 and TRBJ2-3; the D gene is possibly TRBD1 (5 bases). This specimen consisted of PBMCs, obtained after 24 months of ibrutinib treatment. The CDR3 is CASSQETATDTQYF. Written as DNA, the CDR3 is TGCGCCAGCAGCCAAGAGACAGCAACAGATACGCAGTATTTT.